This TCR beta chain was recovered during a study of blood T cell repertoires in COVID-19. The assay was immunoSEQ multiplex PCR, and TCRdb's table has in-frame clones only and misses some. The data contain fewer than 40,000 clones, approximately 85% of them singletons. This clone has just a few counts. The receptor was isolated from a human donor in a cohort sampled during active COVID-19. Sequencing used peripheral blood.

This chain's CDR3 is CASSQSGDSYEQYF. Written as DNA, the CDR3 is TGTGCCAGCAGCCAAAGCGGGGACTCCTACGAGCAGTACTTC. The chain couples TRBV4-2 to TRBJ2-7, with 7 bases fitting TRBD2. CDR1 is LGHNA, CDR2 YNFKEQ, per germline. The CDR3 is made up of 14 amino acids. Losses at the gene ends were 2 bases for V and 0 bases for J; bases not matched to a gene: 1.